Below, 4 T cell receptor beta chains from the same sample are listed, as sequenced in a study of OX40 agonist ivuxolimab in advanced cancers. Assay: immunoSEQ multiplex PCR; the TCRdb copy retains only in-frame clones and omits some. The profile shows 75,000 to 100,000 clones, under 90% of them singletons. Source: CD4+ or CD8+ T cells sorted from blood, taken in a trial of the OX40 agonist ivuxolimab. The receptors derive from an adult with an advanced solid tumor such as melanoma, head and neck, liver or kidney cancer.

This clone showed up just once. V and J are TRBV11-2 and TRBJ2-3, with 7 nucleotides matching TRBD2. Germline V gives CDR1 SGHAT, CDR2 FQNNGV. The length of the CDR3 is 17 residues. The V gene end was trimmed by 11 bases and the J gene end by 2 bases; junction bases not matched to a gene: 19. The CDR3 here is CAVSAGSNRGVTDTQYF. CDR3 sequence (DNA): TGTGCCGTCTCAGCGGGGTCAAATCGGGGCGTCACAGATACGCAGTATTTT.

This chain uses TRBV14 with TRBJ2-2; weak D call: TRBD1 (5 bases). Germline assignment: CDR1 SGHDN and CDR2 FVKESK. V was pared by 4 bases and J by 4 bases, with 10 bases between. There are 14 residues in the CDR3. The chain's CDR3 is CASSRLGATGELFF. DNA for the CDR3: TGTGCCAGCAGCCGTCTAGGGGCCACCGGGGAGCTGTTTTTT.

The chain joins TRBV14 to TRBJ2-7, with D perhaps TRBD1 or TRBD2 (6 bases each). Germline V gene sequence: CDR1 SGHDN, CDR2 FVKESK. With 2 bases removed from V and 5 bases from J, the gap between germline ends came to 19 bases. This CDR3 has 16 residues. The CDR3 nucleotides are TGTGCCAGCAGCCAACTCCTCCTTAGGGGGGTCCACGAGCAGTACTTC. It yields the protein CASSQLLLRGVHEQYF.

As to this clone: This sample includes further DNA sequences coding for the same CDR3. The gene calls are TRBV7-2 and TRBJ2-7; TRBD2 aligns across 8 bases. Germline CDR1 reads SGHTA; CDR2 reads FQGNSA. Losses at the gene ends were 0 bases for V and 3 bases for J; bases not matched to a gene: 1. The CDR3 extends over 14 amino acids. CDR3 region: CASSLASGSYEQYF. The CDR3 DNA reads as TGTGCCAGCAGCTTAGCCAGCGGGAGCTACGAGCAGTACTTC.